Listed below are T cell receptor beta chains from one sample, sequenced in a study of T cells in Graves' hyperthyroidism and ophthalmopathy. From the multiplex PCR reads, TCRdb called clonotypes with MiXCR, one entry per CDR3 protein. The profile shows around 450,000 distinct CDR3 sequences, 15% to 18% of them singletons. The sample consisted of blood. These receptors were collected from a young woman with Graves' hyperthyroidism. Both conserved end residues are trimmed from each CDR3. The order of the fields is V gene, D gene, J gene, CDR3 protein. The D gene is left open where the match is weak.

>TRBV11-1|TRBD1|TRBJ2-5
ASSFQGAGETQY
>TRBV20-1|.|TRBJ2-7
SVAEEREPTEQY
>TRBV12-3/TRBV12-4|.|TRBJ1-4
ASRNGGGLKLF
>TRBV24-1|.|TRBJ1-1
ATARGYTEAF
>TRBV6-2/TRBV6-3|TRBD2|TRBJ2-3
ASSPRETQRTQY
>TRBV12-3/TRBV12-4|.|TRBJ1-4
ASSPRGLANEKLF
>TRBV20-1|.|TRBJ1-1
SARDSNSLNTEAF
>TRBV7-9|.|TRBJ2-7
ASSLTDRLTFEQY
>TRBV12-3/TRBV12-4|.|TRBJ2-1
ASSSYRESHNEQF
>TRBV12-3/TRBV12-4|.|TRBJ2-1
ASSLRGTYNEQF
>TRBV4-1|.|TRBJ2-1
ASSQDKDEQF
>TRBV5-1|TRBD1|TRBJ2-7
ASSLASTGGGEQY
>TRBV7-2|.|TRBJ1-5
ASSSSTTTAQH
>TRBV5-1|.|TRBJ2-1
ASSALGPWGEQF
>TRBV28|TRBD1|TRBJ2-7
ASSRGGGTAYEQY
>TRBV19|.|TRBJ1-2
ASSIRGDYGYT
>TRBV20-1|TRBD1|TRBJ2-7
SARLGAGGADEQY
>TRBV28|TRBD2|TRBJ2-1
ASSPSSGMTYNEQF
>TRBV12-3/TRBV12-4|.|TRBJ2-1
ASSGRRYSYNEQF
>TRBV18|TRBD1|TRBJ2-7
ASSPATGTGNFYEQY
>TRBV20-1|TRBD1|TRBJ1-2
SAPKGLGQRDYGYT
>TRBV5-1|.|TRBJ1-1
ASSLDTRGWGTEAF